This note documents a single T cell receptor (beta chain) sequence. After removal of 6 bases from V and 4 bases from J, the junction contained 1 base not matched to a gene. The CDR3 spans 12 residues. Germline values: CDR1 MNHEY, CDR2 SMNVEV (reference sequence). This sample was taken from a study of CD8+ T cells in alopecia areata. Noted treatment: oral pan-JAK inhibitor, 5-10 mg twice daily. Sequencing templates came from extracted RNA that was reverse transcribed into cDNA. TCRdb keeps only in-frame clones here, not all; method: immunoSEQ multiplex PCR. Among approximately 150,000 clones, 70% to 90% were seen once, and the ten largest hold about 13%.

Material: CD8+ T cells sorted from blood, obtained at week 4, from a patient treated with tofacitinib. The origin of this receptor is a human donor with alopecia areata. V gene TRBV27 combines with J gene TRBJ1-1, with TRBD1 identical over 8 bases. This chain's CDR3 is CASRQGGTEAFF. CDR3 nucleotides: TGTGCCAGCAGACAGGGGGGCACTGAAGCTTTCTTT.